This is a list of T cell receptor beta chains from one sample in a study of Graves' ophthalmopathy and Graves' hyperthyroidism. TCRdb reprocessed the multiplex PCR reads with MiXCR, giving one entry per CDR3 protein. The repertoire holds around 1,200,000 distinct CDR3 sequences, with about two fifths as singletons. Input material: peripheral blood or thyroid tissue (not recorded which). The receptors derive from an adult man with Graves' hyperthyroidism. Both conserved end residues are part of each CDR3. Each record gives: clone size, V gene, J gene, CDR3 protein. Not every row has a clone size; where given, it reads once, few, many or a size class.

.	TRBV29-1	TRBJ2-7	CSVGGGLVGGTYEQYF
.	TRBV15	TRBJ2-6	CATSSAALDRAAGANVLTF
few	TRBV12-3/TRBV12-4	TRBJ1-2	CASSQDWPGVNGYTF
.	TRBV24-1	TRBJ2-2	CATSDLHGQGANTGELFF
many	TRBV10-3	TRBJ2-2	CAISEGLAQNTGELFF
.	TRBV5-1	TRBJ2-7	CASSLGRGQATSYEQYF
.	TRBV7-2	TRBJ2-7	CASSFPSMQQYF
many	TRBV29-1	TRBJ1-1	CSATLGQGATEAFF
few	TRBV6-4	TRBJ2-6	CASSDSTASGANVLTF
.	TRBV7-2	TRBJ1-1	CASSLDRDRAVTEAFF
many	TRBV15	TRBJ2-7	CATSRGGSSYEQYF
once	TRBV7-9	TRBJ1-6	CASSLGPEGSTLHF
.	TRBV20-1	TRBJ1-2	CSARGTDNYGYTF
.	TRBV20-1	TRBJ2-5	CSAPKGQQETQYF
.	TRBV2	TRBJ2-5	CASMSTGQETQYF
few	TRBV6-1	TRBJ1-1	CASSWGQFTEAFF
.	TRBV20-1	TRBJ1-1	CSARGPAGGLEAFF
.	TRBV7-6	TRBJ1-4	CANSLVTGEKLFF
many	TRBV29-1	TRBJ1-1	CSVLTGGTEAFF
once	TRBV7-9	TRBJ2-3	CASSFPSDKGGNF
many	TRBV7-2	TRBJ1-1	CASSLGYRVGRWNTEAFF
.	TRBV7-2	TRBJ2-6	CASEPNPSSGANVLTF
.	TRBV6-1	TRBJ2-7	CASSEADRNYEQYF
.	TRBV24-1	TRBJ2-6	CATSDFLSSGANILTF
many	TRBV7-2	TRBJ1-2	CASSFQGGSYGYTF
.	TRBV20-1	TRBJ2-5	CSAASGRETQYF
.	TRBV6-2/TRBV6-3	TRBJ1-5	CASSKRQNSNQPQHF
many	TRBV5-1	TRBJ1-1	CASSRLGTEAFF
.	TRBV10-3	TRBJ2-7	CAISERQTSGLYEQYF
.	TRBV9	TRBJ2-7	CASSKEGDYEQYF
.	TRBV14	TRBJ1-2	CASSSREARGYTF
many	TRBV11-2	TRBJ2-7	CASSFGQGIPYEQYF
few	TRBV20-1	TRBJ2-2	CSARDLEETGANTGELFF
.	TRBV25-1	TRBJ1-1	CASSDPRQEREAFF
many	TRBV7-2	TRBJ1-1	CASSVERNTEAFF
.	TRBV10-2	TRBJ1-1	CASSRVINTEAFF
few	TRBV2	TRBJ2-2	CASSGGWNTGELFF
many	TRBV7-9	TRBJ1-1	CASSPTGPVDTEAFF
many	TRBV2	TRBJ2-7	CASRAQGPYEQYF
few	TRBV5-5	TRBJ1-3	CASSRDSLVVGNTIYF
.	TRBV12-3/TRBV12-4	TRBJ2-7	CASSLYTGAKSYEQYF
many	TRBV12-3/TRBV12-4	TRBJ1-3	CASSPIHSGNTIYF
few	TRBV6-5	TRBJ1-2	CASSYGERYTF
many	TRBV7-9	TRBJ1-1	CASSKELGTEAFF
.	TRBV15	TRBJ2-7	CATSRDGGTGSYEQYF